The 24 T cell receptor beta chains below were found in one sample sequenced in a study of cytomegalovirus exposure and HLA in healthy donors. Primers for the PCR totalled 60 Vbeta and 13 Jbeta. Some clones are missing from TCRdb's copy, which holds only in-frame ones; the method was immunoSEQ multiplex PCR. The profile shows some 150,000 clones, 70% to 80% of them singletons. The sequencing sample was made of PBMCs. The receptors derive from a man between 40 and 49 years old in good health and CMV-seronegative.

The gene calls are TRBV5-6 and TRBJ2-3; 8 bases match TRBD2. V lost 0 bases to trimming and J lost 8 bases; unmatched junction nucleotides: 8. The CDR3 is 15 amino acids. The germline V gene encodes CDR1 SGHDT and CDR2 YYEEEE. Here the CDR3 reads CASSLEGLVGATQYF. Written as DNA, the CDR3 is TGTGCCAGCAGCTTGGAGGGACTAGTAGGCGCTACGCAGTATTTT.

CDR3 residues: CASSPSGVAGELFF. The CDR3 bases are TGTGCCAGCAGCCCCTCAGGGGTAGCCGGGGAGCTGTTTTTT. The V gene is TRBV7-3, the J gene TRBJ2-2, with D perhaps TRBD1 (6 bases). CDR1 SGHTA and CDR2 FQGTGA come from the germline V gene. Trimming took off 5 bases at V and 6 bases at J, with 13 bases between the two ends. The CDR3 totals 14 residues. The variable domain in full, completed from reference TRBV7-3 and TRBJ2-2, reads GAGVSQTPSNKVTEKGKYVELRCDPISGHTALYWYRQSLGQGPEFLIYFQGTGAADDSGLPNDRFFAVRPEGSVSTLKIQRTERGDSAVYLCASSPSGVAGELFFGEGSRLTVL.

V and J are TRBV5-1 and TRBJ1-1; 9 bases align to TRBD1. Germline CDR1 is SGHRS and CDR2 is YFSETQ. The CDR3 spans 15 residues. V shed 0 bases and J 4 bases; nucleotides not matched to a gene: 4. CDR3 in amino acids: CASSLDTGGITEAFF. The CDR3 coding sequence is TGCGCCAGCAGCTTGGACACAGGGGGCATCACTGAAGCTTTCTTT.

This clone has just one count. J is TRBJ1-2 and V is TRBV28; 9 nucleotides align to TRBD1. The CDR3 totals 14 residues. Trimming took 6 bases from V and 4 from J; bases not matched to a gene: 6. CDR1 MDHEN and CDR2 SYDVKM come from the germline V gene. The chain's CDR3 is CASRVPGQGYGYTF. As DNA, the CDR3 is TGTGCCAGCAGAGTCCCGGGACAGGGCTATGGCTACACCTTC.

The V call is TRBV28, the J call TRBJ2-1; 8 bases agree with TRBD1. Germline-derived CDR1 and CDR2 are MDHEN and SYDVKM. This CDR3 comprises 15 residues. The J segment lost 2 bases and the V segment lost 6 bases, leaving 6 bases of the junction unmatched. CDR3 protein: CASSRGQGTYNEQFF. The CDR3 bases are TGTGCCAGCAGCCGCGGACAGGGAACCTACAATGAGCAGTTCTTC.

V usage is TRBV7-2 and J usage is TRBJ1-4; 12 bases are a match to TRBD1. The CDR3 totals 13 residues. J gave up 11 bases and V 5 bases, and 3 bases lay outside the gene matches. Germline-derived CDR1 and CDR2 are SGHTA and FQGNSA. The chain's CDR3 is CASSQGQGAKLFF. CDR3 in DNA: TGTGCCAGCAGCCAGGGACAGGGGGCGAAACTGTTTTTT.

The rearrangement uses TRBV28 and TRBJ1-6, with TRBD1 as a possible D gene (5 bases). The CDR3 has 15 residues. The germline CDR1 and CDR2 sequences are MDHEN and SYDVKM. The V gene lost 6 bases and the J gene lost 6 bases, with 15 bases spanning the gap. CDR3 in amino acids: CASSFRVRFNSPLHF. For the CDR3, the DNA is TGTGCCAGCAGCTTCAGGGTCCGTTTTAATTCACCCCTCCACTTT.

The chain links TRBV7-9 to TRBJ2-1, with 8 bases identical to TRBD1. The CDR3 covers 15 residues. Germline V CDR1 and CDR2: SEHNR, FQNEAQ (reference sequence). V lost 5 bases and J lost 7; bases outside the gene matches: 10. Here the CDR3 reads CASSPLDRGKNEQFF. CDR3 DNA: TGTGCCAGCAGCCCACTAGACAGGGGTAAGAATGAGCAGTTCTTC.

This chain connects TRBV5-1 to TRBJ2-7, with a possible D match to TRBD1 (6 bases). V shed 4 bases and J shed 3 bases, with 14 bases lying between them. This CDR3 contains 14 residues. Germline-derived CDR1 and CDR2 are SGHRS and YFSETQ. The CDR3 nucleotides read TGCGCCAGCAGCCTGCCAGGGGTAGACTACGAGCAGTACTTC. As protein: CASSLPGVDYEQYF.

The chain links TRBV7-2 to TRBJ2-7; 10 nucleotides agree with TRBD2. In germline, CDR1 is SGHTA, CDR2 FQGNSA. This CDR3 is 17 amino acids long. V was clipped by 5 bases and J by 1 base; unmatched bases: 11. Here the CDR3 DNA reads TGTGCCAGCAGCCCCGGGGTAGCGGGGGGCCCTTCCTACGAGCAGTACTTC. It yields the protein CASSPGVAGGPSYEQYF.

DNA of the CDR3: TGTGCCAGCAGCACAGGACAGGGTCCTGGAAACACCATATATTTT. Residues: CASSTGQGPGNTIYF. V and J are TRBV7-2 and TRBJ1-3; 8 bases map to TRBD1. CDR3 length: 15 amino acids. The germline CDR1 and CDR2 sequences are SGHTA and FQGNSA. The V and J ends lost 5 bases and 2 bases, in that order; junction bases with no gene match: 5.

The CDR3 loop reads CASSEGGRSYEQYF. The CDR3 DNA reads TGTGCCAGCAGTGAAGGGGGCAGATCCTACGAGCAGTACTTC. The chain combines TRBV2 with TRBJ2-7, with D perhaps TRBD1 (5 bases). This CDR3 region has 14 residues. Germline lookup yields CDR1 SNHLY and CDR2 FYNNEI. With 1 base removed from V and 1 base from J, the gap between germline ends came to 8 bases.

This clone was counted only a few times. The V call is TRBV4-1, the J call TRBJ1-1, with TRBD1 matching 8 bases. Germline V gene data show CDR1 as MGHRA and CDR2 as YSYEKL. There are 15 residues in the CDR3. Losses at the gene ends were 2 bases for V and 4 bases for J; bases not matched to a gene: 6. The CDR3 DNA reads as TGCGCCAGCAGCCAAACGACAGGGGTTGTCACTGAAGCTTTCTTT. It encodes CASSQTTGVVTEAFF.

This sequence joins TRBV7-3 and TRBJ2-6; possible D gene TRBD1, 6 bases. Trimming shortened V by 6 bases and J by 1 base, and 10 bases separated the two germline ends. The CDR3 covers 15 residues. In germline, CDR1 is SGHTA, CDR2 FQGTGA. The CDR3 region has the DNA TGTGCCAGCAGACCTACAGGGTCTGGGGCCAACGTCCTGACTTTC. As protein: CASRPTGSGANVLTF.

The V gene is TRBV18, the J gene TRBJ1-3; the D gene is possibly TRBD1 (5 bases). V lost 2 bases and J 2 bases, leaving 7 bases between the germline ends. In germline, CDR1 is KGHSH, CDR2 LQKENI. This CDR3 has 14 amino acids. The DNA for the CDR3 is TGTGCCAGCTCACCAGTAGGGGCTGGAAACACCATATATTTT. It is translated as CASSPVGAGNTIYF.

The gene calls are TRBV9 and TRBJ2-1; 11 bases agree with TRBD2. The CDR3 loop spans 16 amino acids. Germline V CDR1 and CDR2: SGDLS, YYNGEE. Losses at the gene ends were 3 bases for V and 7 bases for J; bases not matched to a gene: 9. The CDR3 loop reads CASSGLAGGKTNEQFF. DNA of the CDR3: TGTGCCAGCAGCGGGCTAGCGGGGGGAAAAACAAATGAGCAGTTCTTC.

As regards this clone: The same CDR3 arises from other DNA sequences in this sample as well. This sequence joins TRBV6-5 and TRBJ1-6; maybe TRBD1 (5 bases). Germline V CDR1 and CDR2: MNHEY, SVGAGI. This CDR3 contains 14 residues. Trimming cost V 8 bases and J 0 bases, with 8 bases left between them. CDR3 protein: CASRQSSYNSPLHF. The CDR3 DNA reads TGTGCCAGCCGACAGAGCTCCTATAATTCACCCCTCCACTTT.

The chain joins TRBV15 to TRBJ2-3, with TRBD2 matching over 10 bases. Germline V CDR1 and CDR2: LNHNV, YYDKDF (reference sequence). The CDR3 covers 16 residues. Trimming removed 1 base from V and 2 bases from J; junction bases left unmatched: 3. The CDR3 DNA is TGTGCCACCAGCAGAGCTAGCGGGGGCCACACAGATACGCAGTATTTT. This encodes CATSRASGGHTDTQYF.

J is TRBJ1-5 and V is TRBV27, with a possible D match to TRBD1 (5 bases). Germline V lookup: CDR1 MNHEY, CDR2 SMNVEV (reference sequence). This CDR3 has 15 residues. V lost 0 bases and J lost 4, with 10 bases in between. CDR3 sequence: CASSLSLGANQPQHF. CDR3 sequence (DNA): TGTGCCAGCAGTTTATCGCTTGGGGCGAATCAGCCCCAGCATTTT.

This clone was observed a single time. The CDR3 DNA follows: TGTGCCAGCAGCTCCCGACAGGGGCGAGAAGAGACCCAGTACTTC. This gives the protein CASSSRQGREETQYF. The chain has TRBV11-2 and TRBJ2-5; 8 bases match TRBD1. The CDR3 is 15 amino acids. The ends lost 4 bases at V and 3 bases at J; junction bases unmatched: 7. Germline V gives CDR1 SGHAT, CDR2 FQNNGV.

The rearrangement links TRBV2 to TRBJ1-1, with 10 bases identical to TRBD1. From germline, CDR1 is SNHLY and CDR2 FYNNEI. V was pared by 4 bases and J by 0 bases, with 11 bases of the junction left unmatched. This CDR3 comprises 18 residues. The CDR3 is CASSVAGTGDGVNTEAFF. In DNA form, the CDR3 reads TGTGCCAGCAGTGTCGCCGGGACAGGGGACGGGGTGAACACTGAAGCTTTCTTT.

The chain links TRBV7-6 to TRBJ1-4, with unresolved D. Germline lookup yields CDR1 SGHVS and CDR2 FNYEAQ. This CDR3 spans 15 amino acids. Trimming removed 5 bases from V and 8 bases from J, with 18 bases in between. The CDR3 DNA sequence: TGTGCCAGCAGCACCACGCCTCCTCCCGGGGAAAAACTGTTTTTT. Amino acids: CASSTTPPPGEKLFF.

The V and J genes are TRBV6-1 and TRBJ1-2; 8 nucleotides align to TRBD1. CDR3 length: 13 residues. Per germline, CDR1 MNHNS and CDR2 SASEGT. V lost 5 bases to trimming and J lost 4 bases; unmatched junction nucleotides: 3. The CDR3 coding sequence is TGTGCCAGCAGTTGGGACAGGAGCTATGGCTACACCTTC. Amino acids: CASSWDRSYGYTF.

The chain joins TRBV15 to TRBJ2-2; D is possibly TRBD1 (5 bases). From germline, CDR1 is LNHNV and CDR2 YYDKDF (reference sequence). The V and J ends lost 3 bases and 3 bases respectively, with 8 bases between them. The CDR3 sequence is 14 residues long. CDR3 sequence reads: CATSRARDTGELFF. The DNA of the CDR3 is TGTGCCACCAGCAGGGCCAGGGACACCGGGGAGCTGTTTTTT.